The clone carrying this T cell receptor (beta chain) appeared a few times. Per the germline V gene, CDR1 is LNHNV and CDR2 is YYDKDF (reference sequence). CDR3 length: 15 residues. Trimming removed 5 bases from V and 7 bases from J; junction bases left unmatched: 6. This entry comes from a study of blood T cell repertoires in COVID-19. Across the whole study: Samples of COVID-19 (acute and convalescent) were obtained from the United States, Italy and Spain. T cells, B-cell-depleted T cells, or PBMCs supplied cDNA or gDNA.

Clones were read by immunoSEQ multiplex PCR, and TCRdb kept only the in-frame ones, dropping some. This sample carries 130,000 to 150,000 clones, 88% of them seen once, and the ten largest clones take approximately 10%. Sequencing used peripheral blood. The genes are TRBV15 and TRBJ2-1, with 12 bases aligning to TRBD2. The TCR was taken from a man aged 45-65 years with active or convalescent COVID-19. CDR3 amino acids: CATSSRLAGVNEQFF. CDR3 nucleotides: TGTGCCACCAGCTCCCGACTAGCGGGAGTTAATGAGCAGTTCTTC.